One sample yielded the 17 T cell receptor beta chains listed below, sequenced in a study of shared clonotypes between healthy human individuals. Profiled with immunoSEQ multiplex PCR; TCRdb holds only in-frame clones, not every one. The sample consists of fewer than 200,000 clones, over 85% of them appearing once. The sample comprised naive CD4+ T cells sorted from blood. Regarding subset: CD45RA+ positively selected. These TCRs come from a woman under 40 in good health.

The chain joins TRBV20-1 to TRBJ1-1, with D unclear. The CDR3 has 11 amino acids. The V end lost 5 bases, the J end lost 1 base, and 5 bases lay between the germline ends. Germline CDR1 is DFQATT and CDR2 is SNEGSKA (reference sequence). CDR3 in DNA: TGCAGTGCTTCGACGAACACTGAAGCTTTCTTT. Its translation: CSASTNTEAFF.

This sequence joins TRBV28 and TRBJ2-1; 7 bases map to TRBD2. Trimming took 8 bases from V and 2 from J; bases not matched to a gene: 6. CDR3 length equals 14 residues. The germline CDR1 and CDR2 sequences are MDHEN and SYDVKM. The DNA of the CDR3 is TGTGCCAGCGGGAGGGATAGGACCTACAATGAGCAGTTCTTC. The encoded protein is CASGRDRTYNEQFF.

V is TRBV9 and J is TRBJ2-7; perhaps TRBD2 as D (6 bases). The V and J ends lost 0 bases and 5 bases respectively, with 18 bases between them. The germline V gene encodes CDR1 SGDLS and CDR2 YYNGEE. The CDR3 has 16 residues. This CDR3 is CASSVDFGGAPDEQYF. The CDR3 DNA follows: TGTGCCAGCAGCGTAGACTTTGGAGGGGCCCCCGACGAGCAGTACTTC.

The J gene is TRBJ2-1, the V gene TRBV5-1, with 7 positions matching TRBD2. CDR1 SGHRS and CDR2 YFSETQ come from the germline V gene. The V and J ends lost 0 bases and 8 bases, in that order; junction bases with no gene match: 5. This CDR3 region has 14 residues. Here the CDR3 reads CASSLGEGWDEQFF. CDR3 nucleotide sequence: TGCGCCAGCAGCTTGGGGGAGGGCTGGGATGAGCAGTTCTTC.

The DNA of the CDR3 is TGTGCCATCAGCGATAGCGGGAGTATTAACGAGCAGTACTTC. It codes for CAISDSGSINEQYF. The gene calls are TRBV10-3 and TRBJ2-7; TRBD2 matches at 9 bases. V lost 6 bases to trimming and J lost 5 bases; unmatched junction nucleotides: 8. The V gene's germline CDR1 is ENHRY and CDR2 SYGVKD. The CDR3 covers 14 residues.

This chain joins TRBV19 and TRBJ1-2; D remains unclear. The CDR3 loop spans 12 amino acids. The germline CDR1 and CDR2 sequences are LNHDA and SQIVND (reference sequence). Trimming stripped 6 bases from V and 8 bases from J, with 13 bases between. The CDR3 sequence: CASRIANRGYTF. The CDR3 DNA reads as TGTGCCAGTAGGATCGCTAATAGGGGCTACACCTTC. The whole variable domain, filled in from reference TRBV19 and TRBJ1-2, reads DGGITQSPKYLFRKEGQNVTLSCEQNLNHDAMYWYRQDPGQGLRLIYYSQIVNDFQKGDIAEGYSVSREKKESFPLTVTSAQKNPTAFYLCASRIANRGYTFGSGTRLTVV.

DNA for the CDR3: TGTGCCTGGAGTGTACTCAGCTACAATGAGCAGTTCTTC. This encodes CAWSVLSYNEQFF. The chain has TRBV30 and TRBJ2-1, with D uncertain. This CDR3 is 13 amino acids long. The V and J ends lost 0 bases and 3 bases respectively, with 6 bases between them. CDR1 and CDR2 (germline): GTSNPN, SVGIG (reference sequence).

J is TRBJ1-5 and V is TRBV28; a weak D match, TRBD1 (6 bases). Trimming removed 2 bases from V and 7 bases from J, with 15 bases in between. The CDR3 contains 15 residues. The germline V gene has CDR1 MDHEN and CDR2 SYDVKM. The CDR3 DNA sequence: TGTGCCAGCAGTTTAATGGGGGGCGGGGGGCAGCCCCAGCATTTT. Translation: CASSLMGGGGQPQHF.

In DNA form, the CDR3 reads TGTGCCAGCAGTTTACAACAGCTCGAAGGAGAGACCCAGTACTTC. Encoded protein: CASSLQQLEGETQYF. The chain has TRBV28 and TRBJ2-5; D is undetermined. The CDR3 length is 15 residues. The V end was cut by 2 bases, the J end by 4 bases, with 14 bases between. Looked up from germline, CDR1 is MDHEN and CDR2 is SYDVKM.

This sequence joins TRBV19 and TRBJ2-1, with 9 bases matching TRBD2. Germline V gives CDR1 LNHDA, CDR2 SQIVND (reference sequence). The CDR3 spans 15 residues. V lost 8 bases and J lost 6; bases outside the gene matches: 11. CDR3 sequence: CASGKDSGRRNEQFF. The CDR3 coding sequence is TGTGCCAGTGGGAAAGATAGCGGGAGACGCAATGAGCAGTTCTTC.

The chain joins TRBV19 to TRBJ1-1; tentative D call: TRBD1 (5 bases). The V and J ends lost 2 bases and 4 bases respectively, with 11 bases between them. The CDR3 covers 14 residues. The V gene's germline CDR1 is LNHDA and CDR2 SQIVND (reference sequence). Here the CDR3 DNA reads TGTGCCAGTAGTATATTTTCAGGGAGCACTGAAGCTTTCTTT. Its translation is CASSIFSGSTEAFF.

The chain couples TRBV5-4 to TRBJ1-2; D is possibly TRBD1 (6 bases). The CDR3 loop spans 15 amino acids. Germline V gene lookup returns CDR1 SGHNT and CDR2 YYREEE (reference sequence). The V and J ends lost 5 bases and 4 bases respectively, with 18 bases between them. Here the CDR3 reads CASSAGAGASYGYTF. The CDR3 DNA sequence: TGTGCCAGCAGTGCCGGGGCGGGGGCTAGCTATGGCTACACCTTC.

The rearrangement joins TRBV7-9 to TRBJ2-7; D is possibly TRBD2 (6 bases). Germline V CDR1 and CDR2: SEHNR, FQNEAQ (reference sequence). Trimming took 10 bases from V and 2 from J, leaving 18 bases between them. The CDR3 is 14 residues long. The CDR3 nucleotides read TGTGCCATCCCATCGGGGACTGGGGCCTACGAGCAGTACTTC. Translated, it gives CAIPSGTGAYEQYF.

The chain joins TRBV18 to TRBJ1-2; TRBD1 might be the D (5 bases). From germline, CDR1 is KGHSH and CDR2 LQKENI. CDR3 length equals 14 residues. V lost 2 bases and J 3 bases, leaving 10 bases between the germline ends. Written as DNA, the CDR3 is TGTGCCAGCTCACCAACAGGAAACTACTATGGCTACACCTTC. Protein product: CASSPTGNYYGYTF.

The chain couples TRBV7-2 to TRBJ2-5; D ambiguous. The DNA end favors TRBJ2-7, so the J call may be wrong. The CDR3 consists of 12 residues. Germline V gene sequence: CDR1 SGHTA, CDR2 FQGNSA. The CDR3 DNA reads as TGTGCCAGCAGTCGGACCGAATACGAGCAGTACTTC. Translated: CASSRTEYEQYF.

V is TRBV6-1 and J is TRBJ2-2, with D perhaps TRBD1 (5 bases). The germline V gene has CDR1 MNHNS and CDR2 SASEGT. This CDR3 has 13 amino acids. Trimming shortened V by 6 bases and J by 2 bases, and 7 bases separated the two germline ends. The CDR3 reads CASRRTNTGELFF. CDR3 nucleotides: TGTGCCAGCAGAAGGACAAACACCGGGGAGCTGTTTTTT.

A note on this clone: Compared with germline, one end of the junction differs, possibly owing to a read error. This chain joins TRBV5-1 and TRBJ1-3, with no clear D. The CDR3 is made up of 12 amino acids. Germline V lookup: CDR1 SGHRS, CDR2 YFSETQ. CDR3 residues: CASSFAFKDSDF. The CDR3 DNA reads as TGCGCCAGCAGCTTTGCTTTCAAGGATTCGGATTTT.